Sequencing of this T cell receptor beta chain was carried out in a study of blood T cell repertoires in COVID-19. TCRdb's table, derived via immunoSEQ multiplex PCR, lists solely in-frame clones and lacks some. The sample contains 200,000 to 250,000 clones, less than 85% of which appear only once. CDR3 length equals 13 residues. The V end was cut by 1 base, the J end by 4 bases, with 7 bases between. Germline lookup yields CDR1 SGHTA and CDR2 FQGNSA. This TCR derives from a man aged 35 to 55 who had recovered from COVID-19. The sample taken for sequencing was PBMCs or T cells enriched from blood (not recorded which). The chain employs TRBV7-2 and TRBJ1-2; D is unresolved. The CDR3 sequence: CASSLERSYGYTF. Written as DNA, the CDR3 is TGTGCCAGCAGCTTAGAGAGAAGCTATGGCTACACCTTC. Full variable domain (missing parts from reference TRBV7-2 and TRBJ1-2): GAGVSQSPSNKVTEKGKDVELRCDPISGHTALYWYRQSLGQGLEFLIYFQGNSAPDKSGLPSDRFSAERTGGSVSTLTIQRTQQEDSAVYLCASSLERSYGYTFGSGTRLTVV.